Listed below are T cell receptor beta chains from one sample, sequenced in a study of regulatory T cells in long-lasting Graves disease. Using its own MiXCR run on the multiplex PCR reads, TCRdb lists one record per CDR3 protein. Among over 300,000 distinct CDR3 sequences listed, roughly 16% were seen once. The sequencing here drew on peripheral blood mononuclear cells (PBMCs), taken at new diagnosis, from a patient treated with antithyroid drugs. Every receptor here comes from a female donor with Graves disease. Each CDR3 is given with its conserved first and last residue. D genes are given only for firm matches. Part of the rows lack a size; the others show once, few, many or a class for expanded clones.

J,D,V,size,DNA,CDR3
TRBJ2-1,TRBD2,TRBV11-2,NA,TGTGCCAGCAGCCTTAGCGGGAGGTTGGGTGAGCAGTTCTTC,CASSLSGRLGEQFF
TRBJ2-7,TRBD2,TRBV7-2,NA,TGTGCCAGCAGCCCCGGGACTAGCCCCTCCTACGAGCAGTACTTC,CASSPGTSPSYEQYF
TRBJ1-3,NA,TRBV2,NA,TGTGCCAGCAGCCAAGCAGACGTAAACTCTGGAAACACCATATATTTT,CASSQADVNSGNTIYF
TRBJ2-7,NA,TRBV2,NA,TGTGCCAGCAGTGAAGAGGCAGCGCACCCTTACGAGCAGTACTTC,CASSEEAAHPYEQYF
TRBJ2-1,NA,TRBV11-2,many,TGTGCCAGCAGCTCATACAGGGATAATGAGCAGTTCTTC,CASSSYRDNEQFF
TRBJ2-1,NA,TRBV12-5,NA,TGTGCTAGTGGTTCGATCCCGGGGTTCGGCGGCAATGAGCAGTTCTTC,CASGSIPGFGGNEQFF
TRBJ2-1,TRBD2,TRBV20-1,NA,TGCAGTGCTACCCGATTCGGGACTAGCGGGAGGGAGAGGAATGAGCAGTTCTTC,CSATRFGTSGRERNEQFF
TRBJ1-2,NA,TRBV4-1,few,TGCGCCAGCAGCCAAGAATGGGGGACCTCCTTTACTGGCTACACCTTC,CASSQEWGTSFTGYTF
TRBJ2-1,NA,TRBV24-1,NA,TGTGCCACCAGTGATTCGTCGCTAGCCGCCTACAATGAGCAGTTCTTC,CATSDSSLAAYNEQFF
TRBJ2-7,TRBD2,TRBV2,NA,TGTGCCAGCAGTGAACTAGCGGGGAACTACGAGCAGTACTTC,CASSELAGNYEQYF
TRBJ2-1,TRBD1,TRBV5-6,many,TGTGCCAGCAGGGAGAGGACAGGAGAGCAGTTCTTC,CASRERTGEQFF
TRBJ2-5,TRBD1,TRBV2,many,TGTGCCAGCATCCCTCTTCCGGGACAGGGCATCCCAGGGAAGACCCAGTACTTC,CASIPLPGQGIPGKTQYF
TRBJ1-1,TRBD1,TRBV4-2,few,TGTGCCAGCAGCCAAACTATGGACAGGTACTATGAAGCTTTCTTT,CASSQTMDRYYEAFF
TRBJ2-7,NA,TRBV28,many,TGTGCCAGCAGTTCCTTGATCGAGCAGTACTTC,CASSSLIEQYF
TRBJ2-1,NA,TRBV7-2,NA,TGTGCCAGCAGACTGCCACTACGCGGGATACTGTACAATGAGCAGTTCTTC,CASRLPLRGILYNEQFF
TRBJ2-3,NA,TRBV6-5,NA,TGTGCCAGCAGTTACTCCCACGACGGAAGCACAGATACGCAGTATTTT,CASSYSHDGSTDTQYF
TRBJ2-1,TRBD2,TRBV6-5,NA,TGTGCCAGCAGTTACGACCCTAGCGGGAAGCAGTTCTTC,CASSYDPSGKQFF
TRBJ2-7,NA,TRBV12-3/TRBV12-4,many,TGTGCCAGCAGTATCCGGACAGTTTCCTACGAGCAGTACTTC,CASSIRTVSYEQYF
TRBJ2-3,NA,TRBV19,NA,TGTGCCAGTAGTATGCGCACAGATACGCAGTATTTT,CASSMRTDTQYF
TRBJ2-2,TRBD2,TRBV12-3/TRBV12-4,NA,TGTGCCAGCAGTTTTAAAGGACTAGCGGTATATACCGGTGACACCGGGGAGCTGTTTTTT,CASSFKGLAVYTGDTGELFF
TRBJ1-6,NA,TRBV27,many,TGTGCCAGCAGGAGTCCCTCGGGGGCGAAGCATTCACCCCTCCACTTT,CASRSPSGAKHSPLHF
TRBJ2-7,NA,TRBV28,NA,TGTGCCAGCAGTTTATCAGGGGCTCTCTCCTACGAGCAGTACTTC,CASSLSGALSYEQYF
TRBJ2-1,TRBD2,TRBV24-1,NA,TGTGCCACCAGCCTATCGGAGGGACTAGCGGGAGCTGAGCAGTTCTTC,CATSLSEGLAGAEQFF